Given below is one T cell receptor (beta chain) in context. Its antigen remains unidentified. Sequencing was performed with immunoSEQ multiplex PCR; in TCRdb, only in-frame clones are kept and a portion is missing. The data show roughly 59,000 clones, around four fifths seen once. Before any sequencing was done, the ViraFEST assay used viral peptide pools to expand antigen-specific CD4+ T cells. Following culture for ten to eleven days, CD4+ T cells were isolated. The cohort was immunized with two doses of either the BNT162b2 or mRNA-1273 vaccine. According to the study, vaccine recipients showed no prior SARS-CoV-2 infection and negative nucleocapsid antibodies. After around 2 million PBMC were placed in each well, they were cultured with around 10 IU/ml IL-2 and roughly 10 ug/ml peptides. On day 3 and again on day 7, half the medium was replaced with IL-2 medium. This sample is part of a study of vaccination effects on CD4 cells after COVID-19.

Sequenced here: CD4+ T cells from PBMCs cultured with HCoV-OC43 spike peptides, sampled after COVID-19 vaccination. Indicated subset: HCoV-OC43 spike overlapping peptide pool stimulation. This clonotype was sampled from a human donor who received a COVID-19 vaccine.

CDR3 in amino acids: CASSIGMWETQYF. The CDR3 DNA sequence: TGTGCCAGTAGTATAGGAATGTGGGAGACCCAGTACTTC. V gene TRBV19 combines with J gene TRBJ2-5; no clear D gene. The germline V gene encodes CDR1 LNHDA and CDR2 SQIVND (reference sequence). CDR3 length: 13 amino acids. Trimming stripped 1 base from V and 5 bases from J, with 8 bases between.